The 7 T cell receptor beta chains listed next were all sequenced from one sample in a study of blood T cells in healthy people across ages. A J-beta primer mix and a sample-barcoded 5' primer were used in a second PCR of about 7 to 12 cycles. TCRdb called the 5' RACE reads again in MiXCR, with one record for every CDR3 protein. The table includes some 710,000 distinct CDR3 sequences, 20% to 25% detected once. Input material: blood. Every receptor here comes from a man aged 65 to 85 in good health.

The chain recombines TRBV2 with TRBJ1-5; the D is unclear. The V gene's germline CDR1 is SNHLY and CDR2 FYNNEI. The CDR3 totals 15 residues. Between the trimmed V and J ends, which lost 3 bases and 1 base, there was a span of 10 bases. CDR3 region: CASSDASGSNQPQHF. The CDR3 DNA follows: TGTGCCAGCAGTGATGCATCTGGGAGCAATCAGCCCCAGCATTTT.

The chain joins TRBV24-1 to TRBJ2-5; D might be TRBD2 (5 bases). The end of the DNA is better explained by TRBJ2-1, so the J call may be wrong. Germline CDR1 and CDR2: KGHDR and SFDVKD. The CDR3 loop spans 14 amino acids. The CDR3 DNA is TGTGCCACCAGTGAAAGCCTGGGGAGCCGTAGGCAGTTCTTC. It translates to CATSESLGSRRQFF.

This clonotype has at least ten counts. Written as DNA, the CDR3 is TGTGCCAGCAGCCGGGACAGGAGCTCCTACGAGCAGTACTTC. Translating gives CASSRDRSSYEQYF. The chain uses TRBV3-1 and TRBJ2-7; 8 bases are shared with TRBD1. CDR1 and CDR2 (germline): LGHDT, YNNKEL (reference sequence). The CDR3 contains 14 residues. The V gene end was trimmed by 4 bases and the J gene end by 0 bases; junction bases not matched to a gene: 2.

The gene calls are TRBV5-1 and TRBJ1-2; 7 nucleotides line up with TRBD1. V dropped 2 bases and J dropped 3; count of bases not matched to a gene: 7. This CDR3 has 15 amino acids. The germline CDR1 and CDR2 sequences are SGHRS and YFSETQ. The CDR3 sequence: CASSLYRGDDYGYTF. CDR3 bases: TGCGCCAGCAGCTTATACAGGGGTGACGACTATGGCTACACCTTC. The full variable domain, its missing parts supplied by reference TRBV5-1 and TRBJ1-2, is KAGVTQTPRYLIKTRGQQVTLSCSPISGHRSVSWYQQTPGQGLQFLFEYFSETQRNKGNFPGRFSGRQFSNSRSEMNVSTLELGDSALYLCASSLYRGDDYGYTFGSGTRLTVV.

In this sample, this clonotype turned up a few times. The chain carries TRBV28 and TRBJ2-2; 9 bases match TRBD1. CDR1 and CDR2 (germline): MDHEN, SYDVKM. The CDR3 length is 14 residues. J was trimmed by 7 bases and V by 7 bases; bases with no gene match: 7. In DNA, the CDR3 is TGTGCCAGCATCCTACAGGGGGCCGGCGGGGAGCTGTTTTTT. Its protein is CASILQGAGGELFF.

CDR3 in amino acids: CSVSDRAKNIQYF. The CDR3 bases are TGCAGCGTCTCGGACAGGGCCAAAAACATTCAGTACTTC. J is TRBJ2-4 and V is TRBV29-1; 7 bases match TRBD1. CDR1 and CDR2 from the germline V gene are SQVTM and ANQGSEA. V was pared by 6 bases and J by 1 base, with 3 bases of the junction left unmatched. This CDR3 contains 13 residues. Using reference TRBV29-1 and TRBJ2-4 for the parts outside the CDR3, the full variable domain is SAVISQKPSRDICQRGTSLTIQCQVDSQVTMMFWYRQQPGQSLTLIATANQGSEATYESGFVIDKFPISRPNLTFSTLTVSNMSPEDSSIYLCSVSDRAKNIQYFGAGTRLSVL.

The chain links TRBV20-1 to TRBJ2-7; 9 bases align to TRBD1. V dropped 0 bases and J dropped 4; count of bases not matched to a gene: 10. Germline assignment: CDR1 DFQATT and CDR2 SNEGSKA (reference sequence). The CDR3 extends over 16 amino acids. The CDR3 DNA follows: TGCAGTGCTAGAGATGGGGGACAGGGCTGGCGGTACGAGCAGTACTTC. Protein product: CSARDGGQGWRYEQYF.